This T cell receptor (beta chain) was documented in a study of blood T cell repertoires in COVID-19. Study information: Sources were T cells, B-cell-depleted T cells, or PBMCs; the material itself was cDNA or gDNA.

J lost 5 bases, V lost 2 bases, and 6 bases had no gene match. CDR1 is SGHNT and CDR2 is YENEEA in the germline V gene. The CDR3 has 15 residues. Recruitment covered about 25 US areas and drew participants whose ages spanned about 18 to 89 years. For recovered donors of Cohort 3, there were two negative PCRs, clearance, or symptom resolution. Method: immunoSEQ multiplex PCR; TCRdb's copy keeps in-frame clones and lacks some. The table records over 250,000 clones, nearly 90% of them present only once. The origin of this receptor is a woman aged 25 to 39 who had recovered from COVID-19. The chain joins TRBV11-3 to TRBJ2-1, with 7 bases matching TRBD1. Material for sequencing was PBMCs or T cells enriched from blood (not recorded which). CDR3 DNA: TGTGCCAGCAGCTTATGGGACAGCGAGAACAATGAGCAGTTCTTC. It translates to CASSLWDSENNEQFF.